This T cell receptor beta chain was sequenced for a study of CD8 T cells in ankylosing spondylitis. Study outcomes and limitations: What appeared characteristic of ankylosing spondylitis blood was a TCR beta motif of eight highly homologous variants.

This clonotype appeared many times. As yet, its antigen is unknown. Germline CDR1 and CDR2: KGHDR and SFDVKD. V lost 4 bases and J lost 1, with 6 bases in between. This CDR3 is built from 13 residues. From the 5' RACE reads, TCRdb called clonotypes with MiXCR, one entry per CDR3 protein. The table includes about 36,000 distinct CDR3 sequences, around 6.2% detected once. The clonotype was recovered from a male donor with ankylosing spondylitis or in good health (not recorded which). The chain links TRBV24-1 to TRBJ2-5; D possibly corresponds to TRBD1 (5 bases). Sequenced sample: blood, either unsorted or a sorted T cell fraction (not recorded which). CDR3 amino acids: CATSEDTQETQYF. The CDR3 DNA is TGTGCCACCAGTGAGGACACCCAAGAGACCCAGTACTTC.